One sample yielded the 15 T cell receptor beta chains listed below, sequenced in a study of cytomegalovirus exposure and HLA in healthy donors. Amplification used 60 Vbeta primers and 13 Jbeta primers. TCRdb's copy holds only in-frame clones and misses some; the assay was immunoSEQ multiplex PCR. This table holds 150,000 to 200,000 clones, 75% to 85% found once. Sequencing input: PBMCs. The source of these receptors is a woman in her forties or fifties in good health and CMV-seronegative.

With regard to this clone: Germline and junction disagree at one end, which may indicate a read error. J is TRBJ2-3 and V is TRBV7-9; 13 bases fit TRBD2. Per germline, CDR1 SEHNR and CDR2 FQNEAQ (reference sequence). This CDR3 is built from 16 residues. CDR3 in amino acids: CASSVWTSGGIDTQYF. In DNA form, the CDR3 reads TGCGCCAGCAGCGTCTGGACTAGCGGGGGCATAGATACGCAGTATTTT.

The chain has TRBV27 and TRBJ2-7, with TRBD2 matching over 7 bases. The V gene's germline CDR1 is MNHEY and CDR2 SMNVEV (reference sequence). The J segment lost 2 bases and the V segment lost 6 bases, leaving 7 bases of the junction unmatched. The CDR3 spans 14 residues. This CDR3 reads CASRNLAAPYEQYF. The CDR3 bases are TGTGCCAGCAGAAACCTAGCGGCTCCCTACGAGCAGTACTTC.

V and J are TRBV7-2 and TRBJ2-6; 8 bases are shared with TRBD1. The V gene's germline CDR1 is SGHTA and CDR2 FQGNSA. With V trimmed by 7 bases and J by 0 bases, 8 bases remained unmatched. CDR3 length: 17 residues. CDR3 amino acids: CASTRDRIVSGANVLTF. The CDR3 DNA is TGTGCCAGCACCCGGGACAGGATTGTCTCTGGGGCCAACGTCCTGACTTTC.

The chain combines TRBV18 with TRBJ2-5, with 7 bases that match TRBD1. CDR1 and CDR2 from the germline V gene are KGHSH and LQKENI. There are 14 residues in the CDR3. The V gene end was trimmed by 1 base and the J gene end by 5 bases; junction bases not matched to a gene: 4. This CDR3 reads CASSPQGAEETQYF. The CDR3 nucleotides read TGTGCCAGCTCACCACAGGGGGCGGAGGAGACCCAGTACTTC.

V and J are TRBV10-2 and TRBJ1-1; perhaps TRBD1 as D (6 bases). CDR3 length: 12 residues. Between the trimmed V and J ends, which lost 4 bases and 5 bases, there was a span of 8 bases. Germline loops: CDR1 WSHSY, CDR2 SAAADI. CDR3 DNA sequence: TGCGCCAGCAGTGTCAGGGGAACTGAAGCTTTCTTT. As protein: CASSVRGTEAFF.

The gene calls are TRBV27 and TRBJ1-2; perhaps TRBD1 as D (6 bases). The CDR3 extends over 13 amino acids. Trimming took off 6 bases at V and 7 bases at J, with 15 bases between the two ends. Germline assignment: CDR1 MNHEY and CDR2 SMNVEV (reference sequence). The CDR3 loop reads CASRPPQGFGYTF. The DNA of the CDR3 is TGTGCCAGCAGACCTCCTCAGGGGTTTGGCTACACCTTC.

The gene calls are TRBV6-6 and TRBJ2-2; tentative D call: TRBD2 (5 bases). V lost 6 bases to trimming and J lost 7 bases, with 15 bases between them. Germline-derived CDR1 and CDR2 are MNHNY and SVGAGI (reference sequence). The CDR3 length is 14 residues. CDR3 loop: CASSPRMAGGELFF. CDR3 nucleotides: TGTGCCAGCAGCCCAAGGATGGCGGGCGGGGAGCTGTTTTTT.

The CDR3 is CASSLQRSPGDTQYF. The CDR3 nucleotides are TGCGCCAGCAGCTTGCAGCGCAGTCCCGGGGATACGCAGTATTTT. The chain is built from TRBV5-1 and TRBJ2-3, with no clear D. The V and J ends lost 1 base and 6 bases respectively, with 15 bases between them. The CDR3 consists of 15 residues. In germline, CDR1 is SGHRS, CDR2 YFSETQ.

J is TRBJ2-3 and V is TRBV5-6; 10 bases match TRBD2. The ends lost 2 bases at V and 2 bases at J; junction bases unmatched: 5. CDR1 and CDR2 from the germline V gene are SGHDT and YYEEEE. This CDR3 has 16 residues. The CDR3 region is CASSFRTSGLTDTQYF. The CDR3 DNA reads TGTGCCAGCAGCTTCCGGACTAGCGGACTCACAGATACGCAGTATTTT.

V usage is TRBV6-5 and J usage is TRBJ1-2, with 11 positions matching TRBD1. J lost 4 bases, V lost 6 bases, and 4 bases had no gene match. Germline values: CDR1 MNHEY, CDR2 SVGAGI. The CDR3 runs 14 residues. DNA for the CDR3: TGTGCCAGCAGACGGACAGGGGGCGGCTATGGCTACACCTTC. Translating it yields CASRRTGGGYGYTF.

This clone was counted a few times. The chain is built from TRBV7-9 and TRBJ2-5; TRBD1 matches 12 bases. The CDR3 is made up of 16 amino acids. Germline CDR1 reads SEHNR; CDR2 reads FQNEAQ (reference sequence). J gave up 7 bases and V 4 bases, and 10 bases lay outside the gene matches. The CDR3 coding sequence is TGTGCCAGCAGCTCCGGGACAGGGGGCGTCATGGGGACCCAGTACTTC. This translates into CASSSGTGGVMGTQYF.

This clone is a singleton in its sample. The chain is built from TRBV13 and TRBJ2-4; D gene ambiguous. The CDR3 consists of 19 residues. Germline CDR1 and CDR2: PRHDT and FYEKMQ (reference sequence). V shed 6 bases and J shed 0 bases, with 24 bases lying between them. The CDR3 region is CASSRRPALESLAKNIQYF. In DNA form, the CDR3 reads TGTGCCAGCAGTCGTCGGCCCGCGTTGGAGAGTCTAGCCAAAAACATTCAGTACTTC.

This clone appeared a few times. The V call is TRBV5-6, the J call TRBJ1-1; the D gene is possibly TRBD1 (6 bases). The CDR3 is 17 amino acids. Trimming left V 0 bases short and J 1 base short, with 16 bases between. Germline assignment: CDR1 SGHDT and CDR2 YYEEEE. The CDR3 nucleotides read TGTGCCAGCAGCTTGGGCCCCGCGACAGGAAGGAACACTGAAGCTTTCTTT. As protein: CASSLGPATGRNTEAFF.

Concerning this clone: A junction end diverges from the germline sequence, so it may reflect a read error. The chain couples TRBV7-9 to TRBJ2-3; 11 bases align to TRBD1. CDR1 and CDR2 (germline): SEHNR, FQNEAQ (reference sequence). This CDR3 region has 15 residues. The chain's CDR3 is CSSSSGQGATDTQYF. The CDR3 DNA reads TGTTCCAGCAGTAGCGGACAGGGGGCCACAGATACGCAGTATTTT.

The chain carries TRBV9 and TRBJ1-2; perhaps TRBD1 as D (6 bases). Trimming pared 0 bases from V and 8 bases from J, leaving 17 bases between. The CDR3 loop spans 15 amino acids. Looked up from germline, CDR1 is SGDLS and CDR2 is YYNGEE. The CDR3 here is CASSVGLGAGVGYTF. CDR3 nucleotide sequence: TGTGCCAGCAGCGTAGGACTGGGGGCGGGGGTCGGCTACACCTTC.